This TCR beta chain was identified in a study of blood T cell repertoires in COVID-19. Looking at the study overall: Collection of acute and convalescent COVID-19 samples took place in the United States, Italy and Spain. The analysed material was cDNA or gDNA that came from T cells, B-cell-depleted T cells, or PBMCs.

V lost 0 bases, J lost 4 bases, and 3 bases stayed unmatched. CDR1 and CDR2 (germline): MGHRA, YSYEKL. The CDR3 contains 16 residues. Sequencing was performed with immunoSEQ multiplex PCR; in TCRdb, only in-frame clones are kept and a portion is missing. The table records about 62,000 clones, roughly nine tenths of them present only once. The sample comprised peripheral blood. The receptor comes from a woman aged 55-75 years with COVID-19, enrolled during active disease. The chain uses TRBV4-1 and TRBJ2-3; 11 nucleotides align to TRBD1. The CDR3 DNA is TGCGCCAGCAGCCAAGACGGACAGGGGGCATCAGATACGCAGTATTTT. Encoded protein: CASSQDGQGASDTQYF.